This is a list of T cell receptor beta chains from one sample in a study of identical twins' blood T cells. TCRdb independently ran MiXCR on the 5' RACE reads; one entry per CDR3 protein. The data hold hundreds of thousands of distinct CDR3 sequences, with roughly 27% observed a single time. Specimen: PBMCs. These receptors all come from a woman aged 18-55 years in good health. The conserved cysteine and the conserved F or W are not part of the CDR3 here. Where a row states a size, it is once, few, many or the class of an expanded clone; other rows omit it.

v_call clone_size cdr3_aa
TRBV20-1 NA SASVPRGDSYNEQF
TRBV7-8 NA ASSLAYYQPQH
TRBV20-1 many SAYAGTGDFYEQY
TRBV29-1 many SVGWSNTEAF
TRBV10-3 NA AISDPSRLLVVGVDEQF
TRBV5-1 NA ASSLEKGLTDTQY
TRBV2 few ASSELRAGPQPQH
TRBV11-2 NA ASSFREGQGSKDGYT
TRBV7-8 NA ASSSRVDTEAF
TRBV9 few ASSDPRTTNEQF
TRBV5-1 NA ASSGRSGDTQY
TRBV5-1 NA TSSLGLAGTDTQY
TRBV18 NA ASSPSTPTDRDGYT
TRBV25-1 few ASSEGGWAKNIQY
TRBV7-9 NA ASSSSRFYEQY
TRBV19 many ASSAGQGTEAF
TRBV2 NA ASIAGGPGELF
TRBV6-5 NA AGSYSSGGKNIQY
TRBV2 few ASSERTKVNTEAF
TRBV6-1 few ASSGPLMGQGASNEQF
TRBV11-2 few ASSPQVIYSSSGYT
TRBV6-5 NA ASTTLDSTDTQY
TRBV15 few ATSRDSMNTEAF
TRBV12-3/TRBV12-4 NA ASSSKNPGTGIGAF
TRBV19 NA ASSIGPGQGLEQY
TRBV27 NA ASSLTGPSYEQY
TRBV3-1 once ASSQDGGLYSV
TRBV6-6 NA AGQGAGGEKLF
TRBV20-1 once SARRNTDTQY
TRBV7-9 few ASSSLSNEQF
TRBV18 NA ASLSDRGGEAF
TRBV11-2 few ASSESGTGSHEQY
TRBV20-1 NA SARGQSWDEQY
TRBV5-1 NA ASSIGQDLLSSPLH
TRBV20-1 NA GAVRGLGNTGAF
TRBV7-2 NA ASSAERVGELF